This entry describes one T cell receptor beta chain. Its antigen is unidentified. A lack of ophthalmopathy progression within 18 months defined stable Graves' hyperthyroidism. Any patient presenting with uncontrolled infection, other autoimmune disease, pregnancy or lactation was left out. This specimen comes from a study of T cells in Graves' hyperthyroidism and ophthalmopathy. Study overall: Peripheral blood specimens were obtained at initial diagnosis, prior to any treatment.

CDR1 is MNHNS, CDR2 SASEGT, per germline. The CDR3 spans 13 residues. The V end lost 6 bases, the J end lost 2 bases, and 9 bases lay between the germline ends. General observations from the study: Peripheral blood also featured most of the thyroid clonotypes expanded above 0.001.

RNA transcripts yielded amplified TCR beta CDR3 regions. In the first-round RT-PCR of the TCR CDR3, the HTBI primer set was used. MiXCR was run by TCRdb on the multiplex PCR reads, yielding one entry per CDR3 protein. Of approximately 560,000 distinct CDR3 sequences detected, approximately 14% appear once; the ten largest clones hold around 6.6%. This receptor was identified in a woman under 40 with Graves' hyperthyroidism. The V call is TRBV6-1, the J call TRBJ2-3; tentatively, D is TRBD2 (5 bases). Material: blood. The CDR3 DNA reads as TGTGCCAGCAGGGAGGCGGCCACAGATACGCAGTATTTT. Translated: CASREAATDTQYF.